This TCR beta chain comes out of a study of T cell repertoires in ileal Crohn's disease. Study as a whole: All patients had surgery for stricturing (around 61%) or penetrating (around 39%) disease.

This clone was picked up one time. Its antigen is currently unknown. V was shortened by 7 bases and J by 3 bases, with 16 bases between the two germline ends. Per germline, CDR1 SQVTM and CDR2 ANQGSEA. The CDR3 sequence is 14 residues long. Study outcomes and limitations: Postoperative endoscopy occurred within one year, median about 7 months.

Method: immunoSEQ multiplex PCR; TCRdb's copy keeps in-frame clones and lacks some. This repertoire shows over 10,000 clones, about two thirds found once; its top ten account for roughly 8.7%. Documented time point: neoterminal ileum biopsy at postoperative endoscopy, about 6 months after surgery. The sequence was obtained from an adult with Crohn's disease. Specimen: ileal tissue. J is TRBJ1-3 and V is TRBV29-1, with D tentatively TRBD1 (6 bases). CDR3 in amino acids: CSASLGAYGNTIYF. CDR3 nucleotides: TGCAGCGCTAGTCTGGGGGCTTATGGAAACACCATATATTTT.